This T cell receptor beta chain was captured in a study of blood T cell repertoires in COVID-19. On the study more broadly: Acute-phase and convalescent COVID-19 samples originated in the United States, Italy and Spain.

CDR1 is SGHTA and CDR2 is FQGNSA in the germline V gene. The CDR3 contains 14 residues. With 6 bases removed from V and 0 bases from J, the gap between germline ends came to 8 bases. Some clones are missing from TCRdb's copy, which holds only in-frame ones; the method was immunoSEQ multiplex PCR. The sample has over 120,000 clones, 80% to 85% seen once. The sample consisted of peripheral blood. The chain employs TRBV7-2 and TRBJ1-4; D is uncertain. The clonotype comes from a human donor in a cohort sampled during active COVID-19. This chain's CDR3 is CASRQQATNEKLFF. CDR3 bases: TGTGCCAGCAGACAACAAGCAACTAATGAAAAACTGTTTTTT.